The 4 T cell receptor beta chains presented below share a single source sample, sequenced in a study of siplizumab effects on memory and regulatory T cells. Profiling relied on immunoSEQ multiplex PCR, and the TCRdb table lists in-frame clones only, not all of them. The table shows 80,000 to 130,000 clones, with about nine tenths occurring only once. The source material was CD4+ T cells sorted from blood. The receptors come from a human donor in good health. Some clones in this sample may be carry-over from other donors' samples.

This clone was seen a handful of times. The chain is built from TRBV6-5 and TRBJ1-5; D remains unclear. The V end lost 6 bases, the J end lost 5 bases, and 11 bases lay between the germline ends. Germline CDR1 and CDR2: MNHEY and SVGAGI. The CDR3 extends over 13 amino acids. As DNA, the CDR3 is TGTGCCAGCAGCCCCAGCGGCGATCAGCCCCAGCATTTT. This gives the protein CASSPSGDQPQHF.

The V and J genes are TRBV7-8 and TRBJ2-1; tentative D call: TRBD2 (6 bases). CDR1 and CDR2 (germline): SGHVS, FQNEAQ. The CDR3 sequence is 15 residues long. Trimming left V 5 bases short and J 8 bases short, with 19 bases between. CDR3 in DNA: TGTGCCAGCAGCACGACTAGAGTTTCATATCATGAGCAGTTCTTC. Amino acids: CASSTTRVSYHEQFF.

This chain joins TRBV28 and TRBJ1-2, with a tentative D call TRBD1 (6 bases). Trimming shortened V by 1 base and J by 4 bases, and 10 bases separated the two germline ends. Germline V gives CDR1 MDHEN, CDR2 SYDVKM. The CDR3 extends over 14 amino acids. The CDR3 reads CASSLFRGSYGYTF. CDR3 coding DNA: TGTGCCAGCAGTTTATTCAGGGGATCCTATGGCTACACCTTC.

The gene calls are TRBV14 and TRBJ1-2; D is possibly TRBD1 (5 bases). Germline CDR1 SGHDN, CDR2 FVKESK. V gave up 4 bases and J gave up 7 bases, with 7 bases separating them. The CDR3 length is 11 residues. The CDR3 here is CASSLGGGYTF. The CDR3 nucleotides read TGTGCCAGCAGCCTGGGGGGTGGCTACACCTTC.